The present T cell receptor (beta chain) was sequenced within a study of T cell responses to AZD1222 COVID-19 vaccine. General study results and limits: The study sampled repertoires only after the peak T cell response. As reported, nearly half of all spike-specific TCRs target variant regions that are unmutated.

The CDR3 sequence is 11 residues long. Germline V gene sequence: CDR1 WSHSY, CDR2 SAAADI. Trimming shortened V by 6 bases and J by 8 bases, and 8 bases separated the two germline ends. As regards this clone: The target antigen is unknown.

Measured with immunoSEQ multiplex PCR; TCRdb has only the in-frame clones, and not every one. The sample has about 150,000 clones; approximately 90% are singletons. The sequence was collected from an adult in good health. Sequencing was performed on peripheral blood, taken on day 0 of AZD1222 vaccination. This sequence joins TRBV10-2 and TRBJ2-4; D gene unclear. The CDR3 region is CASRGVDIQYF. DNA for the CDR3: TGCGCCAGCAGAGGAGTGGACATTCAGTACTTC.